This paragraph reports one T cell receptor beta chain. Its target is unknown. This sample was taken from a study of T cell therapy after organ transplantation. Overall study context: After therapy, patients were monitored for less than 35 weeks. Findings and caveats of the study: Poor CD8+ T cell yield may explain few expansions in nonresponders.

TCRdb's table, derived via immunoSEQ multiplex PCR, lists solely in-frame clones and lacks some. This sample carries about 48,000 clones, approximately 94% of them seen once, and the ten largest clones take 2.5% to 3.5%. Germline V gene sequence: CDR1 LNHDA, CDR2 SQIVND (reference sequence). This CDR3 has 14 residues. The TCR originated in a human patient who had received a solid organ transplant and had CMV disease. The chain recombines TRBV19 with TRBJ2-7; a possible D gene is TRBD2 (6 bases). The sample in question was CD8+ T cells from blood, obtained before autologous CMV-specific T cell therapy. The chain's CDR3 is CATRPGRGTAEQYF. The CDR3 nucleotides are TGTGCAACTAGACCAGGGCGGGGTACCGCCGAGCAGTACTTC.